This TCR beta chain was sequenced during a study of cytomegalovirus exposure and HLA in healthy donors. CDR1 and CDR2 from the germline V gene are SGHVS and FNYEAQ. CDR3 length: 12 amino acids. To note about this clone: An end of the junction differs from the germline gene, which may be a read error.

PCR was performed using 60 Vbeta and 13 Jbeta primers. Sequencing was performed with immunoSEQ multiplex PCR; in TCRdb, only in-frame clones are kept and a portion is missing. Among 75,000 to 95,000 clones, 78% were seen once, and the ten largest hold 4.6%. The TCR originated in a woman between 35 and 50 years old in good health and CMV-seropositive. Sequenced input: PBMCs. The V and J genes are TRBV7-6 and TRBJ1-2; 8 bases are a match to TRBD1. The CDR3 DNA follows: TGTGCCAGCAGTGCAGGGGGCCTTTTTCCCGTTTTC. Its translation is CASSAGGLFPVF.